This T cell receptor beta chain was observed in a study of cytomegalovirus exposure and HLA in healthy donors. The V segment lost 3 bases and the J segment 4 bases; nucleotides outside the gene matches: 8. The CDR3 length is 15 residues. Germline-derived CDR1 and CDR2 are LGHNA and YNFKEQ. Both 60 Vbeta primers and 13 Jbeta primers went into the PCR. Repertoires were generated with immunoSEQ multiplex PCR, while TCRdb's copy carries only in-frame clones and drops some. The sample consists of some 140,000 clones, approximately 78% of them appearing once. General study findings and limits: CMV serostatus stood as the only immune exposure information on hand. Trimming of TCR beta V- and J-genes showed a link, identified in a later analysis, to a missense DCLRE1C variant.

In regard to this clone: Its antigen remains unknown. Other DNA sequences of this sample code for an identical CDR3.

This sequence was found in a woman in her forties or fifties in good health and CMV-seropositive. The sample was PBMCs. This chain connects TRBV4-2 to TRBJ1-2, with 7 positions matching TRBD1. Here the CDR3 reads CASSQGRGQSYGYTF. The CDR3 bases are TGTGCCAGCAGCCAGGGGCGGGGACAGAGCTATGGCTACACCTTC.